This TCR beta chain is drawn from a study of OX40 agonist ivuxolimab in advanced cancers. Study at large: Three patients got partial responses; one had hepatocellular carcinoma and two had cutaneous melanoma. Study-wide results and limits: Within 6 weeks, CD4+ and CD8+ blood T cells expanded clonally at 0.1 to 3.0 mg/kg. Specificity for antigen went undetermined in the expanded peripheral T cells.

Only in-frame clones appear in the TCRdb table, and some are missing; sequencing was by immunoSEQ multiplex PCR. This table has just over 95,000 clones, around 85% appearing once. In regard to this clone: Its antigen is currently unknown.

Germline V lookup: CDR1 WSHSY, CDR2 SAAADI. The CDR3 runs to 12 residues. The V end lost 6 bases, the J end lost 5 bases, and 11 bases lay between the germline ends. The specimen was CD4+ or CD8+ T cells sorted from blood, collected in a trial of the OX40 agonist ivuxolimab. This chain links TRBV10-2 with TRBJ2-7; D is perhaps TRBD2 (6 bases). The clonotype originates from an adult with an advanced solid tumor such as melanoma, head and neck, liver or kidney cancer. The CDR3 spells CASRKRTNEQYF. The DNA of the CDR3 is TGCGCCAGCAGAAAGCGGACTAACGAGCAGTACTTC.